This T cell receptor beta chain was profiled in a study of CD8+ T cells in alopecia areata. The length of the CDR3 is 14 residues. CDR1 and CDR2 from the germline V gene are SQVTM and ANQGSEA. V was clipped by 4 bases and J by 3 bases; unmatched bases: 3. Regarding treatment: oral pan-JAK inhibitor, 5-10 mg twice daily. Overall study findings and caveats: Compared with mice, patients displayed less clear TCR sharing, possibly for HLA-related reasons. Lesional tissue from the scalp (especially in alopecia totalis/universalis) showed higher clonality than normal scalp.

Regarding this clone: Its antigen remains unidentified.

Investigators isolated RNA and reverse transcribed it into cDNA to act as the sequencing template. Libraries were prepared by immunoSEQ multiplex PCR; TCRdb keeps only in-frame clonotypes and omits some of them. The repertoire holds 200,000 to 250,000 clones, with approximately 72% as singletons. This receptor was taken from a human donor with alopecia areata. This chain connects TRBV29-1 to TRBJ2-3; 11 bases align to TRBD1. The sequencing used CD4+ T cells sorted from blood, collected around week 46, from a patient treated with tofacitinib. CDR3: CSVGTGGGTDTQYF. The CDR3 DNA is TGCAGCGTTGGGACAGGGGGCGGGACAGATACGCAGTATTTT.